One sample yielded the 5 T cell receptor beta chains listed below, sequenced in a study of blood T cell repertoires in COVID-19. TCRdb's table, derived via immunoSEQ multiplex PCR, lists solely in-frame clones and lacks some. The sample holds some 80,000 clones, more than 60% seen once. What was sequenced was peripheral blood. The receptor source for this set is a human donor in a cohort sampled during active COVID-19.

This clone came up many times. The CDR3 bases are TGTGCCAGTAGTACCCGACAGGGGGCAGGAGGCTACACCTTC. Protein: CASSTRQGAGGYTF. The chain links TRBV19 to TRBJ1-2; 10 nucleotides agree with TRBD1. The CDR3 loop spans 14 amino acids. V dropped 4 bases and J dropped 8; count of bases not matched to a gene: 7. CDR1 LNHDA and CDR2 SQIVND come from the germline V gene (reference sequence).

The chain links TRBV6-6 to TRBJ1-2; D gene uncertain. The V gene's germline CDR1 is MNHNY and CDR2 SVGAGI (reference sequence). V lost 6 bases and J 6 bases, leaving 17 bases between the germline ends. This CDR3 has 14 amino acids. CDR3 nucleotides: TGTGCCAGCAGCCGCGGCCCCCCGGGGAATGGCTACACCTTC. Its protein product is CASSRGPPGNGYTF.

This clone has only one observation. Other DNA sequences in the sample encode the same CDR3. The V and J genes are TRBV6-5 and TRBJ1-5; no firm D call. The V end was cut by 6 bases, the J end by 1 base, with 7 bases between. This CDR3 is 13 amino acids long. Germline loops: CDR1 MNHEY, CDR2 SVGAGI. Written as DNA, the CDR3 is TGTGCCAGCAGCCCCACAAGCAATCAGCCCCAGCATTTT. It translates to CASSPTSNQPQHF.

The chain recombines TRBV5-4 with TRBJ2-1, with 8 bases matching TRBD2. The CDR3 runs to 15 residues. CDR1 and CDR2 (germline): SGHNT, YYREEE (reference sequence). V gave up 3 bases and J gave up 12 bases; unmatched junction bases: 14. The CDR3 reads CASSSGGDMRVLQFF. The CDR3 bases are TGTGCCAGCAGCTCCGGGGGGGACATGCGGGTCCTGCAGTTCTTC. The whole variable domain, remainder taken from reference TRBV5-4 and TRBJ2-1, is ETGVTQSPTHLIKTRGQQVTLRCSSQSGHNTVSWYQQALGQGPQFIFQYYREEENGRGNFPPRFSGLQFPNYSSELNVNALELDDSALYLCASSSGGDMRVLQFFGPGTRLTVL.

The CDR3 DNA follows: TGTGCCAGCAGTTACAGAGCGGGGAGCTCCTACGAGCAGTACTTC. Amino acids: CASSYRAGSSYEQYF. This chain links TRBV6-6 with TRBJ2-7, with 7 nucleotides matching TRBD2. This CDR3 comprises 15 residues. Germline values: CDR1 MNHNY, CDR2 SVGAGI (reference sequence). Unmatched junction bases numbered 4, after V lost 2 bases and J lost 0 bases.